This T cell receptor (beta chain) appears in the sequencing data of a study of T-cell reconstitution after alpha-beta-depleted transplantation in children. Losses at the gene ends were 6 bases for V and 3 bases for J; bases not matched to a gene: 2. The CDR3 sequence is 14 residues long. In germline, CDR1 is SGHTA, CDR2 FQGTGA. The study's findings and limits: T-cell counts and diversity at one year post-transplant came mainly from newly produced T cells. Several hundred rapidly expanded clones from non-depleted graft cells reportedly supplied alpha-beta T cells about two months post-transplant.

As for this clonotype: What it binds is unknown.

Unique molecular identifiers were incorporated during preparation of the TCRbeta library. One entry per CDR3 protein, called by TCRdb with MiXCR from the PCR reads. The sample shows around 670,000 distinct CDR3 sequences, 13% of them seen only once. The chain links TRBV7-3 to TRBJ2-1; 10 bases are a match to TRBD2. This specimen consisted of PBMCs, obtained before TCRalphabeta/CD19-depleted stem cell transplant. The clonotype was recovered from a girl under 10 years old with congenital amegakaryocytic thrombocytopenia, due to receive a stem cell transplant. Here the CDR3 DNA reads TGTGCCAGCAGTACTAGCGGGGACTACAATGAGCAGTTCTTC. It specifies CASSTSGDYNEQFF.